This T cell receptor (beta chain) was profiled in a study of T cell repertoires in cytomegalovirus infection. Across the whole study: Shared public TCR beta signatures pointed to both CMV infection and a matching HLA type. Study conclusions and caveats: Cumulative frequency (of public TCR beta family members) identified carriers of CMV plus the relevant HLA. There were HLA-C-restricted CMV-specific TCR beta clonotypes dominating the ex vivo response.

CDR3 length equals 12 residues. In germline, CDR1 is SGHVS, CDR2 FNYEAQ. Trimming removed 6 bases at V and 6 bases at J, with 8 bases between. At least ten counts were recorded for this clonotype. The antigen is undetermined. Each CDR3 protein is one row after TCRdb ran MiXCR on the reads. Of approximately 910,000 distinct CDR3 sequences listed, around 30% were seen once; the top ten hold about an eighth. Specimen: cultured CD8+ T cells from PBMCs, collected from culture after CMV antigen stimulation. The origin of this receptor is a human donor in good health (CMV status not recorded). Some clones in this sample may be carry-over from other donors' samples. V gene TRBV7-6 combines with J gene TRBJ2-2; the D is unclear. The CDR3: CASRHRAGELFF. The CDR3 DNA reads TGTGCCAGCAGACATAGGGCCGGGGAGCTGTTTTTT.